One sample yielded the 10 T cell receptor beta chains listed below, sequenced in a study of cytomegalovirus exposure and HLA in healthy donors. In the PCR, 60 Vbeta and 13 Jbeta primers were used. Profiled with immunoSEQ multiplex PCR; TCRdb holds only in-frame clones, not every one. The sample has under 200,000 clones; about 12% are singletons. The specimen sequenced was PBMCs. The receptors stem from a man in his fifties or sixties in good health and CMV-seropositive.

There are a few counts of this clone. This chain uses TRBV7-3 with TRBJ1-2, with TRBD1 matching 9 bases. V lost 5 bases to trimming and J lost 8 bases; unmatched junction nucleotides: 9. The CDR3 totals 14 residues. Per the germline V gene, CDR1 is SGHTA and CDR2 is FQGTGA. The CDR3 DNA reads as TGTGCCAGCAGCACCAGGACAGGGGAGGGCGGCTACACCTTC. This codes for CASSTRTGEGGYTF.

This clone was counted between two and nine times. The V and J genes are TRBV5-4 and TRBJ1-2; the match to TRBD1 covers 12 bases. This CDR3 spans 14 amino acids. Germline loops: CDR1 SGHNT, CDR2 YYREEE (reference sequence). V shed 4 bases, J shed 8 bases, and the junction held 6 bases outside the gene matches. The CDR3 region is CASSAGQGAPGYTF. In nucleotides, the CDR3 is TGTGCCAGCAGCGCGGGACAGGGGGCGCCCGGCTACACCTTC. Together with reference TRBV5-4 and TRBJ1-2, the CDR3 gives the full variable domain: ETGVTQSPTHLIKTRGQQVTLRCSSQSGHNTVSWYQQALGQGPQFIFQYYREEENGRGNFPPRFSGLQFPNYSSELNVNALELDDSALYLCASSAGQGAPGYTFGSGTRLTVV.

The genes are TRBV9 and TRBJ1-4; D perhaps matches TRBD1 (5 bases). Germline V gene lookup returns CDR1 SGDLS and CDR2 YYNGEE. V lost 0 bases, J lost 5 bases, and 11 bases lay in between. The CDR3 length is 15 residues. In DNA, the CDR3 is TGTGCCAGCAGCGTAGATATTGGGGGGAATGAAAAACTGTTTTTT. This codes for CASSVDIGGNEKLFF.

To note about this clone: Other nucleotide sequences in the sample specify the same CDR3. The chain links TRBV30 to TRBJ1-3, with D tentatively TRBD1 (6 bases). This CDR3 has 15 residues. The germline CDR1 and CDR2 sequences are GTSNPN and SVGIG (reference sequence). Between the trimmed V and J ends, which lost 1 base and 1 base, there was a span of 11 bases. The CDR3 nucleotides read TGTGCCTGGAGTGCTCAGGGGCTATCTGGAAACACCATATATTTT. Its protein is CAWSAQGLSGNTIYF.

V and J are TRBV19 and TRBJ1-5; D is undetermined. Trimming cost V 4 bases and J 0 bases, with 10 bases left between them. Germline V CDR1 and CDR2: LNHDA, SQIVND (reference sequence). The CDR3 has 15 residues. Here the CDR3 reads CASSKSPYSNQPQHF. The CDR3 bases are TGTGCCAGTAGTAAATCTCCGTATAGCAATCAGCCCCAGCATTTT.

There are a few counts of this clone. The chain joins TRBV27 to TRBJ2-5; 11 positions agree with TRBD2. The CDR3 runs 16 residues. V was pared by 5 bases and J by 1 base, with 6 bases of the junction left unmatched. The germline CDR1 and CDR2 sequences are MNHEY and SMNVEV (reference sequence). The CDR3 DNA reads TGTGCCAGCAGTACCGCGACTAGCGGGGCCCAAGAGACCCAGTACTTC. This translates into CASSTATSGAQETQYF.

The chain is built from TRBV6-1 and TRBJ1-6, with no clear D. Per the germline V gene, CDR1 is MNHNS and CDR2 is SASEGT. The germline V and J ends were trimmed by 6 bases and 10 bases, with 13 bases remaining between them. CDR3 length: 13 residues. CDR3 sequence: CASREPYGSPLHF. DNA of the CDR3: TGTGCCAGCAGGGAACCCTACGGGTCACCCCTCCACTTT.

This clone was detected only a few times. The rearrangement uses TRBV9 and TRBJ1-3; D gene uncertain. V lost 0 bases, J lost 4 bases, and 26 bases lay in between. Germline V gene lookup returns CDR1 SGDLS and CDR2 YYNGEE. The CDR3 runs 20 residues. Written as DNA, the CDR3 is TGTGCCAGCAGCGTAGCCGACCGAACGCTGGGCGGGCGGTCGGGAAACACCATATATTTT. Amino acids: CASSVADRTLGGRSGNTIYF.

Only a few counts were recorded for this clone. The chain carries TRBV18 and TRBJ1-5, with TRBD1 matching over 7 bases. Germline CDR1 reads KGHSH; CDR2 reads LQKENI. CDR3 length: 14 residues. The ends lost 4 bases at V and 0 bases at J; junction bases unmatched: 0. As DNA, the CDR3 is TGTGCCAGCTCACGACAGGGTAGCAATCAGCCCCAGCATTTT. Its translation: CASSRQGSNQPQHF.

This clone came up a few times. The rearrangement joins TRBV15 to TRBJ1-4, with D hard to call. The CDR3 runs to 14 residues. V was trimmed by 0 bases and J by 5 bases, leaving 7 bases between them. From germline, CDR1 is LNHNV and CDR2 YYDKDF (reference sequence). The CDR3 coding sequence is TGTGCCACCAGCAGAGATGAACAGAATGAAAAACTGTTTTTT. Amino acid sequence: CATSRDEQNEKLFF.